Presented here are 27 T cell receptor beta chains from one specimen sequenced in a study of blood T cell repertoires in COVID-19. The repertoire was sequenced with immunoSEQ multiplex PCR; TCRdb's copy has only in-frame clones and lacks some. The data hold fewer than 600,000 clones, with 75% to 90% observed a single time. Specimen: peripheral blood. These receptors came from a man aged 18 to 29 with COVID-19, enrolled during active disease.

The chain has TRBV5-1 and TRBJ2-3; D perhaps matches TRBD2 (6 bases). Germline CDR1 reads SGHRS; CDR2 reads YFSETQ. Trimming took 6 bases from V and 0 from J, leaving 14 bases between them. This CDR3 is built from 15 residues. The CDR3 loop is CASTLGGASTDTQYF. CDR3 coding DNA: TGCGCCAGCACATTGGGGGGAGCTAGCACAGATACGCAGTATTTT.

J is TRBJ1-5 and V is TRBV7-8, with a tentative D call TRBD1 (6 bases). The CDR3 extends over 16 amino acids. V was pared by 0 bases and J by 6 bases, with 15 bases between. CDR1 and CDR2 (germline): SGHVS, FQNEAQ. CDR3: CASSLAVGHPLQPQHF. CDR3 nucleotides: TGTGCCAGCAGCTTAGCGGTGGGACACCCACTTCAGCCCCAGCATTTT.

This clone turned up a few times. CDR3 in DNA: TGTGCCAGCAGTCCCGGGACAGGGACCTACGAGCAGTACTTC. Translating gives CASSPGTGTYEQYF. This chain uses TRBV5-5 with TRBJ2-7; 9 nucleotides align to TRBD1. CDR3 size: 14 residues. In germline, CDR1 is SGHKS, CDR2 YYEKEE (reference sequence). V was clipped by 5 bases and J by 2 bases; unmatched bases: 5.

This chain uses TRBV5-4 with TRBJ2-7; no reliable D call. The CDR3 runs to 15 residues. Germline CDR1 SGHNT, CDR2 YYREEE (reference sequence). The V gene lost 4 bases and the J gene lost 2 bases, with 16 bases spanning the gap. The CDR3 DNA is TGTGCCAGCAGCATCTATGACTCACTTCCCTACGAGCAGTACTTC. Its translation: CASSIYDSLPYEQYF. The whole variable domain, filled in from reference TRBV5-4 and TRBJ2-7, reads ETGVTQSPTHLIKTRGQQVTLRCSSQSGHNTVSWYQQALGQGPQFIFQYYREEENGRGNFPPRFSGLQFPNYSSELNVNALELDDSALYLCASSIYDSLPYEQYFGPGTRLTVT.

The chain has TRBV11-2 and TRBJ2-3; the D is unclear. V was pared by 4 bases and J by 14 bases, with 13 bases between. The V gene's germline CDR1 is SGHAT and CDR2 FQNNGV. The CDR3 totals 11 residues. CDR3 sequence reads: CASSSGYRRYF. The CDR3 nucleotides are TGTGCCAGCAGCTCCGGGTACCGCAGGTATTTT.

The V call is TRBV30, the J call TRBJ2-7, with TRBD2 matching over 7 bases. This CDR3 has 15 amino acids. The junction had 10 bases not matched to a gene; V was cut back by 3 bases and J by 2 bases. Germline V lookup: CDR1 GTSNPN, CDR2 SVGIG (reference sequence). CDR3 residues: CAWSIKGRAPYEQYF. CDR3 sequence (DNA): TGTGCCTGGAGCATAAAGGGGAGGGCCCCCTACGAGCAGTACTTC.

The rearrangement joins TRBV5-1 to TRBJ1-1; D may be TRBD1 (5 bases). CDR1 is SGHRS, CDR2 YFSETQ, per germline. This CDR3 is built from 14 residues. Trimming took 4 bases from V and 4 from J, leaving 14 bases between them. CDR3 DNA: TGCGCCAGCAGCGACCCGCGGGGCGGCACTGAAGCTTTCTTT. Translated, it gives CASSDPRGGTEAFF. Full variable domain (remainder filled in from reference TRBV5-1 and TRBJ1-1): KAGVTQTPRYLIKTRGQQVTLSCSPISGHRSVSWYQQTPGQGLQFLFEYFSETQRNKGNFPGRFSGRQFSNSRSEMNVSTLELGDSALYLCASSDPRGGTEAFFGQGTRLTVV.

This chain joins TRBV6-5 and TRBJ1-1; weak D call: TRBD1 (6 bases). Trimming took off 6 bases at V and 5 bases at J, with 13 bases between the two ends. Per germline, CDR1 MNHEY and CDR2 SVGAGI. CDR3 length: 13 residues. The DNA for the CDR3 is TGTGCCAGCAGCGGCACAGGGATTACTGAAGCTTTCTTT. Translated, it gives CASSGTGITEAFF.

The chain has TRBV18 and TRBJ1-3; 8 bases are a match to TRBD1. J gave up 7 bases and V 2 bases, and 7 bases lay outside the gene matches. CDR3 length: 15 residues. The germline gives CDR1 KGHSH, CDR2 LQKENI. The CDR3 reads CASSPAGTGDNTIYF. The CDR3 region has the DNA TGTGCCAGCTCACCAGCCGGGACAGGAGACAACACCATATATTTT.

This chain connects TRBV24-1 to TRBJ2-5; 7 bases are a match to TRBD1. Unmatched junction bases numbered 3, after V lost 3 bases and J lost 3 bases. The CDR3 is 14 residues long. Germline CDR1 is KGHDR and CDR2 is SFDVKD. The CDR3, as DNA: TGTGCCACCAGTGATCGACAGGGTGAAGAGACCCAGTACTTC. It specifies CATSDRQGEETQYF.

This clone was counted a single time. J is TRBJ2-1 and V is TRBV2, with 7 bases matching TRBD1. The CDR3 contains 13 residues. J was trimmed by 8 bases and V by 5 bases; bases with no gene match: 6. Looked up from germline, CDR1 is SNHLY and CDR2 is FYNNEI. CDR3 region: CASSRDRVDEQFF. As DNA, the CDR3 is TGTGCCAGCAGTCGAGACAGGGTCGATGAGCAGTTCTTC.

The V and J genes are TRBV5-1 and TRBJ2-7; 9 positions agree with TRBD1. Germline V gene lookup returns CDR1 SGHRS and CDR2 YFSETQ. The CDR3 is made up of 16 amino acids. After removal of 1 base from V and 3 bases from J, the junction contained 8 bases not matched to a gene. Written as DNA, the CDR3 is TGCGCCAGCAGCTTGACCGGGACAGGGAAGCTCTACGAGCAGTACTTC. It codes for CASSLTGTGKLYEQYF. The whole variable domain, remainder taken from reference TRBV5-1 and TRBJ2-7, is KAGVTQTPRYLIKTRGQQVTLSCSPISGHRSVSWYQQTPGQGLQFLFEYFSETQRNKGNFPGRFSGRQFSNSRSEMNVSTLELGDSALYLCASSLTGTGKLYEQYFGPGTRLTVT.

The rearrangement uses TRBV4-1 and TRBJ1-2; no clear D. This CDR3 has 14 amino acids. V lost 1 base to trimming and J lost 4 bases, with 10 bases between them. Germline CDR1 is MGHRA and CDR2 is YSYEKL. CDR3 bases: TGCGCCAGCAGCCAAGGTTTCCAATCCTATGGCTACACCTTC. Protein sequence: CASSQGFQSYGYTF.

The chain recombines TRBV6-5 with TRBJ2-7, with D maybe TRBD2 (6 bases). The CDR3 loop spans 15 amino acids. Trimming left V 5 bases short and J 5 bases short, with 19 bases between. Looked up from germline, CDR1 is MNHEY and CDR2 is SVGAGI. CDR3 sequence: CASSRPIGSAHEQYF. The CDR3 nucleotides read TGTGCCAGCAGTCGACCTATCGGGAGTGCGCACGAGCAGTACTTC.

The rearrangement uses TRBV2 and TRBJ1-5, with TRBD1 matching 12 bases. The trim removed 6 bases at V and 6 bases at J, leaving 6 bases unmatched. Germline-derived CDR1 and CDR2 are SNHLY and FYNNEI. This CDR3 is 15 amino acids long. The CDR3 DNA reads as TGTGCCAGCAGCGCCGGGACAGGGGGCAGTCAGCCCCAGCATTTT. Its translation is CASSAGTGGSQPQHF.

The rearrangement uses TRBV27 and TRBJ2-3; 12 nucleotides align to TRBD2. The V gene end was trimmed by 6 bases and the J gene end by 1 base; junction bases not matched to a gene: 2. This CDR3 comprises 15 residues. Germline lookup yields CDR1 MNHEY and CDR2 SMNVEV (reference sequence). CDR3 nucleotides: TGTGCCAGCAGGCGGACTAGCGGGGGCACAGATACGCAGTATTTT. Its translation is CASRRTSGGTDTQYF.

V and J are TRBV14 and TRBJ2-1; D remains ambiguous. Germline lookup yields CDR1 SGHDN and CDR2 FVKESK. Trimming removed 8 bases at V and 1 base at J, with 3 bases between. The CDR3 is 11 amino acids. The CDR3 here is CASSSYNEQFF. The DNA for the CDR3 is TGTGCCAGCTCTTCCTACAATGAGCAGTTCTTC. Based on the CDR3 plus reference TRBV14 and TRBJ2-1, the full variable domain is EAGVTQFPSHSVIEKGQTVTLRCDPISGHDNLYWYRRVMGKEIKFLLHFVKESKQDESGMPNNRFLAERTGGTYSTLKVQPAELEDSGVYFCASSSYNEQFFGPGTRLTVL.

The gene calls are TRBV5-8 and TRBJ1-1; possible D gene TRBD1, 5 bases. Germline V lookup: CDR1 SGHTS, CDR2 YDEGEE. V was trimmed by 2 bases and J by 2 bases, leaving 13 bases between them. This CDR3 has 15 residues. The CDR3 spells CASSFSSDSNTEAFF. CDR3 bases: TGTGCCAGCAGCTTTTCATCTGACAGTAACACTGAAGCTTTCTTT.

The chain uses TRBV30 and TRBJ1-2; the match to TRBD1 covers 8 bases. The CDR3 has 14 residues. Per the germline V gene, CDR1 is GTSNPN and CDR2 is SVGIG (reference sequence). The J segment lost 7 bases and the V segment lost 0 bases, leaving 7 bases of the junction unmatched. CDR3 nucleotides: TGTGCCTGGAGTGTGGGCAGGGGGCAACTTGGCTACACCTTC. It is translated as CAWSVGRGQLGYTF.

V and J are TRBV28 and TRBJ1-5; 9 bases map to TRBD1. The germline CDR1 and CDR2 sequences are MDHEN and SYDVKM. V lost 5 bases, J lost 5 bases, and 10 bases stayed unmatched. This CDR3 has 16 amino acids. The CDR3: CASSPQGQGVDQPQHF. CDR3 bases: TGTGCCAGCAGTCCCCAGGGACAGGGAGTTGATCAGCCCCAGCATTTT.

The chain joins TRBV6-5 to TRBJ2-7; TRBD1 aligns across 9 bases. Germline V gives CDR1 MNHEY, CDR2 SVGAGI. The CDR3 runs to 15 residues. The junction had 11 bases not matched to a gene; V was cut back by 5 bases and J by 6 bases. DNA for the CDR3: TGTGCCAGCAGTAACCCGGGACAGGGATTCTCCGAGCAGTACTTC. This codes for CASSNPGQGFSEQYF.

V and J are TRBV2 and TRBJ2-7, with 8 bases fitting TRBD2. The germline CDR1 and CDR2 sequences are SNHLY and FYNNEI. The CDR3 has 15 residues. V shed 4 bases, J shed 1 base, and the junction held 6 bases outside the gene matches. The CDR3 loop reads CASSVLADSSYEQYF. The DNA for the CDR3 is TGTGCCAGCAGTGTACTAGCGGACAGTTCCTACGAGCAGTACTTC.

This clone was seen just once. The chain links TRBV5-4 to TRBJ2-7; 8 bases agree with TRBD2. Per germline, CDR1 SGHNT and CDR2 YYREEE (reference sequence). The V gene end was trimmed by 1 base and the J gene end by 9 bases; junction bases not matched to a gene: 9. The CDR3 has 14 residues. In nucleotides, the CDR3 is TGTGCCAGCAGCTTGAACGCGGGGGGATTTGTGCAGTACTTC. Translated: CASSLNAGGFVQYF.

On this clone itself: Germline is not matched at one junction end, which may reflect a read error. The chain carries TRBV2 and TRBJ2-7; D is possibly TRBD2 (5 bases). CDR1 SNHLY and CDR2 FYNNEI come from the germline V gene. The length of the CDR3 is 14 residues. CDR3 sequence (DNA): TGTGCCAGCAAAACCGGGCTAGCCAGAGGTCGTGGCGACTTC. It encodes CASKTGLARGRGDF.

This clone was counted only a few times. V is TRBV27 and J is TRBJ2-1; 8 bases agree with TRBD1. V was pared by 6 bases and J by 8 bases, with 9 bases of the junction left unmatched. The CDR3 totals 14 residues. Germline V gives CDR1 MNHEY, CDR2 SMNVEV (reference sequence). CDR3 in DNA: TGTGCCAGCAGAATAAGGACAGGGATCGATGAGCAGTTCTTC. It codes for CASRIRTGIDEQFF.

Here the CDR3 reads CASSPGTGVAEAFF. The DNA of the CDR3 is TGTGCCAGCAGCCCCGGGACAGGGGTGGCTGAAGCTTTCTTT. The V call is TRBV3-1 (or the pseudogene TRBV3-2), the J call TRBJ1-1, with 10 nucleotides matching TRBD1. CDR3 length: 14 residues. Germline V gene lookup returns CDR1 LGHDT and CDR2 YNNKEL (reference sequence). Losses at the gene ends were 4 bases for V and 6 bases for J; bases not matched to a gene: 5.

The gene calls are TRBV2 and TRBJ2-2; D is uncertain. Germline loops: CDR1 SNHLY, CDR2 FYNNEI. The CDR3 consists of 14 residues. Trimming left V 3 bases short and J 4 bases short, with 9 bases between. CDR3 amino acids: CASSDRKLTGELFF. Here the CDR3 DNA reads TGTGCCAGCAGTGATCGCAAACTCACCGGGGAGCTGTTTTTT.